Listed here are 26 T cell receptor beta chains from one sample, sequenced in a study of cytotoxic CD8 clonotypes in ibrutinib-treated CLL. Clones were sequenced by immunoSEQ multiplex PCR, and TCRdb holds only the in-frame ones, with some missing. The table lists some 170,000 clones, nearly 90% of them singletons. Sequenced material: PBMCs, taken at disease progression, from a patient treated with ibrutinib. These receptors were collected from a human donor with chronic lymphocytic leukemia.

This clone was observed a few times. This chain uses TRBV19 with TRBJ1-5; D is unresolved. The germline V gene encodes CDR1 LNHDA and CDR2 SQIVND (reference sequence). V gave up 6 bases and J gave up 5 bases, with 14 bases separating them. The CDR3 has 14 residues. The CDR3 reads CASSPDWRDQPQHF. DNA for the CDR3: TGTGCCAGTAGCCCGGATTGGCGGGATCAGCCCCAGCATTTT.

V usage is TRBV30 and J usage is TRBJ1-3; D is unclear. Looked up from germline, CDR1 is GTSNPN and CDR2 is SVGIG (reference sequence). The CDR3 has 10 amino acids. Trimming removed 7 bases from V and 5 bases from J, with 6 bases in between. The CDR3 spells CASQRNTIYF. For the CDR3, the DNA is TGTGCCTCTCAGAGAAACACCATATATTTT. Full variable domain (missing parts from reference TRBV30 and TRBJ1-3): SQTIHQWPATLVQPVGSPLSLECTVEGTSNPNLYWYRQAAGRGLQLLFYSVGIGQISSEVPQNLSASRPQDRQFILSSKKLLLSDSGFYLCASQRNTIYFGEGSWLTVV.

The chain joins TRBV6-5 to TRBJ2-7; D ambiguous. This CDR3 comprises 14 residues. V was cut by 7 bases and J by 2 bases, with 15 bases left in between. The germline gives CDR1 MNHEY, CDR2 SVGAGI. The CDR3 loop is CASMGSLGTYEQYF. The CDR3 region has the DNA TGTGCCAGCATGGGGTCGTTAGGAACCTACGAGCAGTACTTC.

The rearrangement uses TRBV11-3 and TRBJ2-2, with D unresolved. Deletions cut 2 bases from V and 0 bases from J, with 7 bases between. CDR3 length: 15 residues. CDR1 is SGHNT and CDR2 is YENEEA in the germline V gene. The CDR3 bases are TGTGCCAGCAGCTTAACAAGGACGAACACCGGGGAGCTGTTTTTT. It specifies CASSLTRTNTGELFF.

Only one count was recorded for this clone. The chain uses TRBV14 and TRBJ2-7, with D unresolved. V shed 10 bases and J shed 2 bases, with 18 bases lying between them. CDR3 length equals 14 residues. Germline V gene data show CDR1 as SGHDN and CDR2 as FVKESK. The CDR3 DNA is TGTGCCACCGGACCGGCGGTCCCTCCCTACGAGCAGTACTTC. It codes for CATGPAVPPYEQYF.

The CDR3 loop is CASSYYDRGYGYTF. CDR3 nucleotide sequence: TGTGCCAGCAGTTACTATGACAGGGGCTATGGCTACACCTTC. The V gene is TRBV6-5, the J gene TRBJ1-2, with 8 bases matching TRBD1. Losses at the gene ends were 1 base for V and 4 bases for J; bases not matched to a gene: 2. The CDR3 contains 14 residues. Germline lookup yields CDR1 MNHEY and CDR2 SVGAGI.

This chain links TRBV14 with TRBJ1-2, with 8 nucleotides matching TRBD1. With V trimmed by 4 bases and J by 4 bases, 11 bases remained unmatched. This CDR3 spans 16 amino acids. Looked up from germline, CDR1 is SGHDN and CDR2 is FVKESK. The CDR3 DNA follows: TGTGCCAGCAGCCGGACAGGGAATCTAGCTTCCTATGGCTACACCTTC. Translating it yields CASSRTGNLASYGYTF.

The CDR3 DNA reads as TGTGCCAGCAGCCCTTACGGACAGGGCGCTGGCACCGGGGAGCTGTTTTTT. Its protein product is CASSPYGQGAGTGELFF. The chain carries TRBV9 and TRBJ2-2; 8 bases align to TRBD1. The ends lost 4 bases at V and 4 bases at J; junction bases unmatched: 12. CDR1 and CDR2 from the germline V gene are SGDLS and YYNGEE. The length of the CDR3 is 17 residues. The full variable domain, completed using reference TRBV9 and TRBJ2-2, is DSGVTQTPKHLITATGQRVTLRCSPRSGDLSVYWYQQSLDQGLQFLIQYYNGEERAKGNILERFSAQQFPDLHSELNLSSLELGDSALYFCASSPYGQGAGTGELFFGEGSRLTVL.

The V call is TRBV5-1, the J call TRBJ2-1; possibly TRBD1 or TRBD2 for D (5 bases each). CDR1 and CDR2 from the germline V gene are SGHRS and YFSETQ. The CDR3 spans 12 residues. V was cut by 0 bases and J by 9 bases, with 7 bases left in between. CDR3 nucleotide sequence: TGCGCCAGCAGCTTGGGGGGGACTGAGCAGTTCTTC. As protein: CASSLGGTEQFF.

J is TRBJ2-3 and V is TRBV27; the match to TRBD2 covers 11 bases. The V and J ends lost 2 bases and 0 bases, in that order; junction bases with no gene match: 13. The CDR3 covers 20 residues. Germline V lookup: CDR1 MNHEY, CDR2 SMNVEV (reference sequence). In nucleotides, the CDR3 is TGTGCCAGCAGTTTAACGTTCGGGACTAGCGGAGGGTCTAGCACAGATACGCAGTATTTT. Amino acid sequence: CASSLTFGTSGGSSTDTQYF.

V usage is TRBV28 and J usage is TRBJ1-1; possibly TRBD1 for D (6 bases). This CDR3 is 13 amino acids long. Looked up from germline, CDR1 is MDHEN and CDR2 is SYDVKM. The ends were cut back, 6 bases at V and 6 bases at J, with 14 bases in the middle. The CDR3 DNA sequence: TGTGCCAGCAGAGAACAGGGTTTCGCTGAAGCTTTCTTT. The encoded protein is CASREQGFAEAFF.

The genes are TRBV5-5 and TRBJ2-6, with TRBD1 identical over 8 bases. The CDR3 runs 16 residues. V gave up 7 bases and J gave up 0 bases; unmatched junction bases: 6. Germline V gene data show CDR1 as SGHKS and CDR2 as YYEKEE (reference sequence). The CDR3: CASQDRASSGANVLTF. For the CDR3, the DNA is TGTGCCAGCCAGGACAGGGCTTCCTCTGGGGCCAACGTCCTGACTTTC. Full variable domain (remainder filled in from reference TRBV5-5 and TRBJ2-6): DAGVTQSPTHLIKTRGQQVTLRCSPISGHKSVSWYQQVLGQGPQFIFQYYEKEERGRGNFPDRFSARQFPNYSSELNVNALLLGDSALYLCASQDRASSGANVLTFGAGSRLTVL.

The V gene is TRBV5-6, the J gene TRBJ1-2; TRBD1 matches at 10 bases. CDR3 size: 16 residues. Per the germline V gene, CDR1 is SGHDT and CDR2 is YYEEEE. Trimming at V came to 3 bases and at J to 4 bases, leaving 9 bases not matched to a gene. DNA of the CDR3: TGTGCCAGCAGCTGGGGGACAGGGGATCTGAGCTATGGCTACACCTTC. It specifies CASSWGTGDLSYGYTF.

V gene TRBV6-5 combines with J gene TRBJ1-1, with D possibly being TRBD1 (6 bases). Germline loops: CDR1 MNHEY, CDR2 SVGAGI. This CDR3 is built from 14 residues. The V gene lost 0 bases and the J gene lost 6 bases, with 11 bases spanning the gap. In DNA, the CDR3 is TGTGCCAGCAGTTACTCCCCAGGGGACTCTGAAGCTTTCTTT. Its translation is CASSYSPGDSEAFF.

This clone was observed once. The genes are TRBV28 and TRBJ1-5; D uncertain. This CDR3 contains 11 residues. CDR1 and CDR2 from the germline V gene are MDHEN and SYDVKM. V was cut by 8 bases and J by 4 bases, with 6 bases left in between. As DNA, the CDR3 is TGTGCCAGCGCGGGGAATCAGCCCCAGCATTTT. Amino acids: CASAGNQPQHF.

The genes are TRBV15 and TRBJ2-5; D is possibly TRBD1 (6 bases). Germline lookup yields CDR1 LNHNV and CDR2 YYDKDF (reference sequence). The CDR3 covers 17 residues. V lost 3 bases and J lost 5, with 22 bases in between. Written as DNA, the CDR3 is TGTGCCACCAGCAGGGCTACCGGGAACAGGGTGGGGGAGACCCAGTACTTC. Translation: CATSRATGNRVGETQYF.

This chain links TRBV6-1 with TRBJ1-2, with TRBD1 identical over 7 bases. The CDR3 spans 12 residues. J lost 8 bases, V lost 5 bases, and 5 bases had no gene match. Germline loops: CDR1 MNHNS, CDR2 SASEGT. DNA of the CDR3: TGTGCCAGCAGTTCAACAGGGGTCGGCTACACCTTC. This encodes CASSSTGVGYTF.

The rearrangement uses TRBV4-1 and TRBJ1-3; TRBD1 might be the D (5 bases). V lost 1 base, J lost 0 bases, and 16 bases lay in between. The CDR3 runs 18 residues. Germline CDR1 reads MGHRA; CDR2 reads YSYEKL. The CDR3: CASSQVDFIGDSGNTIYF. DNA of the CDR3: TGCGCCAGCAGCCAAGTTGATTTTATAGGGGACTCTGGAAACACCATATATTTT.

This clone was observed a handful of times. The V gene is TRBV28, the J gene TRBJ1-2; 8 bases line up with TRBD1. The CDR3 has 14 residues. Germline CDR1 and CDR2: MDHEN and SYDVKM. The J segment lost 7 bases and the V segment lost 2 bases, leaving 6 bases of the junction unmatched. The CDR3 DNA reads TGTGCCAGCAGTTTAGCGCAGGGGGCCTCTGGCTACACCTTC. The encoded protein is CASSLAQGASGYTF.

The chain links TRBV18 to TRBJ2-5, with TRBD2 identical over 12 bases. The CDR3 contains 16 residues. Trimming at V came to 6 bases and at J to 3 bases, leaving 8 bases not matched to a gene. Germline assignment: CDR1 KGHSH and CDR2 LQKENI. This CDR3 is CASSPRLAGVEETQYF. The CDR3, as DNA: TGTGCCAGCTCCCCCAGACTAGCGGGAGTAGAAGAGACCCAGTACTTC.

CDR3 residues: CASSPARGHEQYF. The CDR3 DNA sequence: TGTGCCAGCTCACCAGCCAGGGGCCACGAGCAGTACTTC. The rearrangement links TRBV18 to TRBJ2-7; perhaps TRBD1 as D (6 bases). The CDR3 contains 13 residues. Germline-derived CDR1 and CDR2 are KGHSH and LQKENI. V was shortened by 2 bases and J by 5 bases, with 10 bases between the two germline ends.

The chain is built from TRBV4-2 and TRBJ1-2, with TRBD1 as a possible D gene (5 bases). The V end lost 2 bases, the J end lost 1 base, and 23 bases lay between the germline ends. CDR3 size: 19 residues. Germline CDR1 LGHNA, CDR2 YNFKEQ. The CDR3 sequence: CASSQTPGPRDRGNYGYTF. Here the CDR3 DNA reads TGTGCCAGCAGCCAAACTCCGGGACCGAGGGATCGGGGTAACTATGGCTACACCTTC.

V usage is TRBV11-2 and J usage is TRBJ2-1, with TRBD2 matching over 9 bases. Germline lookup yields CDR1 SGHAT and CDR2 FQNNGV. The CDR3 contains 18 residues. Germline trimming cut 3 bases from V and 12 bases from J; bases unmatched to any gene: 21. CDR3 sequence reads: CASSFRLGGASGIGAQFF. As DNA, the CDR3 is TGTGCCAGCAGCTTCCGACTAGGGGGGGCTAGCGGGATCGGAGCGCAGTTCTTC.

This sequence joins TRBV27 and TRBJ2-1, with 9 bases that match TRBD2. V dropped 7 bases and J dropped 2; count of bases not matched to a gene: 3. The germline gives CDR1 MNHEY, CDR2 SMNVEV (reference sequence). This CDR3 region has 14 residues. CDR3 in amino acids: CASKGTSPYNEQFF. In DNA, the CDR3 is TGTGCCAGCAAGGGGACTAGCCCCTACAATGAGCAGTTCTTC.

The gene calls are TRBV6-1 and TRBJ1-2, with 9 bases fitting TRBD1. The germline V gene has CDR1 MNHNS and CDR2 SASEGT. V trimming: 5 bases; J trimming: 6 bases; junction bases outside the gene matches: 1. CDR3 length: 12 amino acids. For the CDR3, the DNA is TGTGCCAGCAGTAGGACAGGGGATGGCTACACCTTC. This codes for CASSRTGDGYTF.

The rearrangement joins TRBV27 to TRBJ1-1, with 8 bases identical to TRBD1. V dropped 4 bases and J dropped 5; count of bases not matched to a gene: 9. The CDR3 has 15 residues. The germline V gene has CDR1 MNHEY and CDR2 SMNVEV (reference sequence). DNA for the CDR3: TGTGCCAGCAGTTCCAAGGGACAGGTGTTAACTGAAGCTTTCTTT. It encodes CASSSKGQVLTEAFF.